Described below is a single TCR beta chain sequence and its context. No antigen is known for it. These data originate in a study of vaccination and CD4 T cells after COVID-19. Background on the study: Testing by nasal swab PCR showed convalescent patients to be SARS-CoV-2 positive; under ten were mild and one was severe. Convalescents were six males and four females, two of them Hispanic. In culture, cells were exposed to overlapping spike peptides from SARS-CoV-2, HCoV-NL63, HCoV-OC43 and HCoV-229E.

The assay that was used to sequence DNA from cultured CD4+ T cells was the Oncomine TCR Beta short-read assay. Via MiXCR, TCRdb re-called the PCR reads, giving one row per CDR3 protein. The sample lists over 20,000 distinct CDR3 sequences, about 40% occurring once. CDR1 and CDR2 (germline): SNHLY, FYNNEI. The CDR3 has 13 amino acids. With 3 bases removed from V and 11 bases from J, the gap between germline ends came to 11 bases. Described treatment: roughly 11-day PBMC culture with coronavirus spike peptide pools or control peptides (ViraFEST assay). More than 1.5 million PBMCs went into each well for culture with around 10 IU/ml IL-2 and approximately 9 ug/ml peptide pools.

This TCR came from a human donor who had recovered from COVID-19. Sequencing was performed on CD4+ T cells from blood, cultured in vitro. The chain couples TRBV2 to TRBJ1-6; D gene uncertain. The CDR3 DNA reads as TGTGCCAGCAGTGATTCCGGGGATGCACCCCTCCACTTT. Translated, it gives CASSDSGDAPLHF. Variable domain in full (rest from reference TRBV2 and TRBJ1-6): EPEVTQTPSHQVTQMGQEVILRCVPISNHLYFYWYRQILGQKVEFLVSFYNNEISEKSEIFDDQFSVERPDGSNFTLKIRSTKLEDSAMYFCASSDSGDAPLHFGNGTRLTVT.